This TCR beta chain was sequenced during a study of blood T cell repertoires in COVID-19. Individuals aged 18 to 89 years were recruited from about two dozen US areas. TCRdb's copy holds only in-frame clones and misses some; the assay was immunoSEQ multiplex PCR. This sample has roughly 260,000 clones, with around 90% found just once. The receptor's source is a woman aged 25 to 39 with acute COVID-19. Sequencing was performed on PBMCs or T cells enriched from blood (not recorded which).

This chain's CDR3 is CASSDRGQGEVGELFF. CDR3 sequence (DNA): TGTGCCAGCAGCGACAGGGGCCAGGGGGAGGTCGGGGAGCTGTTTTTT. V is TRBV9 and J is TRBJ2-2; weak D call: TRBD1 (7 bases). With 3 bases removed from V and 7 bases from J, the gap between germline ends came to 19 bases. The CDR3 is 16 residues long. Germline-derived CDR1 and CDR2 are SGDLS and YYNGEE.